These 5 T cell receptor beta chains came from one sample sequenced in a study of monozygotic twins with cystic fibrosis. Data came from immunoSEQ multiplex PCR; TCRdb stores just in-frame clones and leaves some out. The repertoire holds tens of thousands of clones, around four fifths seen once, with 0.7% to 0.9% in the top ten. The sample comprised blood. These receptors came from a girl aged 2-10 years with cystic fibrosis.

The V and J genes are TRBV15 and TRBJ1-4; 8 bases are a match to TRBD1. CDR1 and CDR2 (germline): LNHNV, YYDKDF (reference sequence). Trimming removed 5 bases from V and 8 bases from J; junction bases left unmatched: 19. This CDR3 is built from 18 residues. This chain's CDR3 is CATSLESGTGGSREKLFF. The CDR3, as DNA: TGTGCCACCAGCCTAGAGTCTGGGACAGGCGGTTCGAGGGAAAAACTGTTTTTT.

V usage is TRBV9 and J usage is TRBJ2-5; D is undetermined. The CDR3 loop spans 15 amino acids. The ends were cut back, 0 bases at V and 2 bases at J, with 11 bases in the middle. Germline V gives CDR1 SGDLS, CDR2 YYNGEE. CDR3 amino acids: CASSVGLVWQETQYF. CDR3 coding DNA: TGTGCCAGCAGCGTAGGTCTAGTCTGGCAAGAGACCCAGTACTTC.

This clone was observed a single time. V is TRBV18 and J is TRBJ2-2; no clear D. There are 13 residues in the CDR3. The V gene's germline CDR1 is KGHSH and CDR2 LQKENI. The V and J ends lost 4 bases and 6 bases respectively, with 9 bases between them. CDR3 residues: CASSRVGAGELFF. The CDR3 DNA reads TGTGCCAGCTCACGGGTAGGCGCCGGGGAGCTGTTTTTT. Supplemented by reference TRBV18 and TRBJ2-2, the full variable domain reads NAGVMQNPRHLVRRRGQEARLRCSPMKGHSHVYWYRQLPEEGLKFMVYLQKENIIDESGMPKERFSAEFPKEGPSILRIQQVVRGDSAAYFCASSRVGAGELFFGEGSRLTVL.

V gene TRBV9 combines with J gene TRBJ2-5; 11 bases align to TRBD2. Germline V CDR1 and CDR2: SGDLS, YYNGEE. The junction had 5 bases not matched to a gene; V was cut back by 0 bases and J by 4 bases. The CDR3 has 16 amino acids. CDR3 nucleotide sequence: TGTGCCAGCAGCGTAGCGGGTAGCGGGAGGGGAGAGACCCAGTACTTC. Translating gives CASSVAGSGRGETQYF.

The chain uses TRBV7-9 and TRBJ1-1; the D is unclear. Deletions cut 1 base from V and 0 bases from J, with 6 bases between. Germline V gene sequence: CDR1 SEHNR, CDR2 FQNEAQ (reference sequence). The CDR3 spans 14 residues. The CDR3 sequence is CASSLVMLNTEAFF. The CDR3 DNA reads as TGTGCCAGCAGCTTAGTGATGTTGAACACTGAAGCTTTCTTT.